This T cell receptor beta chain was captured by sequencing in a study of shared clonotypes between healthy human individuals. Source study methods: Junction-only sequences produced by ImmunoSEQ had no quality scores, so filtering differed. The assay was immunoSEQ multiplex PCR, and TCRdb's table has in-frame clones only and misses some. That table is the source of V, J and clone size, and D and trimming were worked out from the DNA. The profile shows approximately 1.5 million clones, 97% to 99% of them singletons. With regard to this clone: Antigen specificity is unknown. Other DNA sequences of this sample code for an identical CDR3.

Germline CDR1 is MDHEN and CDR2 is SYDVKM. Between the trimmed V and J ends, which lost 3 bases and 2 bases, there was a span of 7 bases. This CDR3 comprises 13 residues. Study results and limitations: Naive subsets generally exceeded memory subsets in estimated richness.

The source of this sequence is a man aged 25 to 40 in good health. The genes are TRBV28 and TRBJ2-5; a possible D gene is TRBD1 (5 bases). The sample was naive CD4+ T cells sorted from blood. Subset: CD45RA+ positively selected. The CDR3 region has the DNA TGTGCCAGCAGTTTTCAGGGACAAGAGACCCAGTACTTC. Amino acids: CASSFQGQETQYF.